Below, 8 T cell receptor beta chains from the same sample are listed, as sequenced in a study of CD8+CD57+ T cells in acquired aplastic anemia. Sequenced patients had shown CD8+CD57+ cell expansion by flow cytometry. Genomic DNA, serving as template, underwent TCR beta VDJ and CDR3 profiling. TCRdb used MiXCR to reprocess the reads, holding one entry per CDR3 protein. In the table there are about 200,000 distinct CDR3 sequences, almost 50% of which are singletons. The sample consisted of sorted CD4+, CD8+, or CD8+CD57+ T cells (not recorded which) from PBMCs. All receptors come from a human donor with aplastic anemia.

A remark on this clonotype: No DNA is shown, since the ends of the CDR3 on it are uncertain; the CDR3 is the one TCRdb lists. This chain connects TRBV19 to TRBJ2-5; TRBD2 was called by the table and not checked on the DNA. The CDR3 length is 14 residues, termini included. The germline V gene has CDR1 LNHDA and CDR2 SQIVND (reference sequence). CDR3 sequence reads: CAAEAGGLWLHLRF.

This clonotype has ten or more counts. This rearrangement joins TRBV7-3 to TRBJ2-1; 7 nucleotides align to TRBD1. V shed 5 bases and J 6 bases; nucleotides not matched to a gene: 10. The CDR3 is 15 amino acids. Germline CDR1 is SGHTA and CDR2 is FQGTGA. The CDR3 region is CASSDRVVGPNEQFF. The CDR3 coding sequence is TGTGCCAGCAGCGACAGGGTTGTAGGTCCCAATGAGCAGTTCTTC.

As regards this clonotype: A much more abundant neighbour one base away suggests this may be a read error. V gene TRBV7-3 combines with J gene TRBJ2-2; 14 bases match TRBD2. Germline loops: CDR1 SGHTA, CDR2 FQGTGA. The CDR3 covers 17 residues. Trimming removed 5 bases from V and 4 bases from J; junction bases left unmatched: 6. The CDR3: CASSLTSGGGGTGELFF. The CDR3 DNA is TGTGCCAGCAGCCTGACTAGCGGGGGGGGCGGCACCGGGGAGCTGTTTTTT.

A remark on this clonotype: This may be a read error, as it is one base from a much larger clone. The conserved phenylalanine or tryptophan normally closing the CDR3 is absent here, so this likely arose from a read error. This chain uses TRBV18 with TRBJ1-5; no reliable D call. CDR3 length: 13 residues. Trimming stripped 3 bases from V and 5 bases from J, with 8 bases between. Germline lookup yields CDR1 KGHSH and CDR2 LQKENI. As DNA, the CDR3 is TGTGCCAGCTCACCGGAGTGGGATCAGCCCCAGCATCTT. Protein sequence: CASSPEWDQPQHL.

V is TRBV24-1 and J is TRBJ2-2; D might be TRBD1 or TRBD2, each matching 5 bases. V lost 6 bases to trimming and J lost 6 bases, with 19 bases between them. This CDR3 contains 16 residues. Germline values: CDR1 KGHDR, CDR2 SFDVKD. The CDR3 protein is CATSQLRDALAGELFF. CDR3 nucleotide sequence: TGTGCCACCAGTCAACTCCGGGACGCTTTGGCCGGGGAGCTGTTTTTT.

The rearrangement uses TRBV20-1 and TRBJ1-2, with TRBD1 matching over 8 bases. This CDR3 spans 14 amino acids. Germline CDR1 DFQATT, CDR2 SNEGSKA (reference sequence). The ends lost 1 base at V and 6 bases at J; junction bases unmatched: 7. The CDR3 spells CSARATGGDHGYTF. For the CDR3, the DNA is TGCAGTGCTAGAGCCACAGGGGGTGATCATGGCTACACCTTC.

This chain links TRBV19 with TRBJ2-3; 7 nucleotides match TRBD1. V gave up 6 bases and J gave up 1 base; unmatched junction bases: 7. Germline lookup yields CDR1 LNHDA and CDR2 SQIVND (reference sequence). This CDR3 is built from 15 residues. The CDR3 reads CASRKRGHGTDTQYF. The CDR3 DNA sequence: TGTGCCAGTAGGAAGAGGGGGCACGGCACAGATACGCAGTATTTT.

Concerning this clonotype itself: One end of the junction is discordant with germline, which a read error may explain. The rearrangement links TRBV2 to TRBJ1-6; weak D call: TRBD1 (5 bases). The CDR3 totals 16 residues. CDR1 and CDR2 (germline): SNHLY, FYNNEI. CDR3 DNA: TGTGCCAGCAGTTTAAACCGGGGGTCCTATAATTCACCCCTCCGCTTT. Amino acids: CASSLNRGSYNSPLRF. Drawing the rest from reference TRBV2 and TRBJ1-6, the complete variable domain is EPEVTQTPSHQVTQMGQEVILRCVPISNHLYFYWYRQILGQKVEFLVSFYNNEISEKSEIFDDQFSVERPDGSNFTLKIRSTKLEDSAMYFCASSLNRGSYNSPLRFGNGTRLTVT.